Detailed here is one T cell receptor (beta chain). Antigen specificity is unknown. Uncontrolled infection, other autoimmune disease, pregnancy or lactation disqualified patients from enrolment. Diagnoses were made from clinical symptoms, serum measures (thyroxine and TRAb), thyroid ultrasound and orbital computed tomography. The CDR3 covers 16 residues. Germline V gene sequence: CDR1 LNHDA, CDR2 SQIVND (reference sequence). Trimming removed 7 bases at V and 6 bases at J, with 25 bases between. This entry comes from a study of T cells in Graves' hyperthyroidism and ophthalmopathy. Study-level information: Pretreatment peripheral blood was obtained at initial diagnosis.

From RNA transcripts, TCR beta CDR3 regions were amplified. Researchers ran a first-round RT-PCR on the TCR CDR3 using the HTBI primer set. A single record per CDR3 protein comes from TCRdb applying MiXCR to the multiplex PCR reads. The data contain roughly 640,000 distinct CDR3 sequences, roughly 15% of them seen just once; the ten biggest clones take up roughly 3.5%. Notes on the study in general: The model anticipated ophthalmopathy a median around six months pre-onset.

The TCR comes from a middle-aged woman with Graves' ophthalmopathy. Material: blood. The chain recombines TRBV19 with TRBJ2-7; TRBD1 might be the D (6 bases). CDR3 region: CASKGEIGSHRGEQYF. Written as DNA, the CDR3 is TGTGCCAGTAAGGGGGAAATCGGCAGTCATCGGGGCGAGCAGTACTTC.